This TCR beta chain came from a study of persistence of HIV-infected CD4 T cells. Cells were stimulated with overlapping HIV-1 Gag 15-mer peptides. CD40L/CD69 double-negative CD45RO-high memory CD4+ T cells were collected. As concerns this clone: Its specificity is not known.

This was the immunoSEQ version 4 assay in survey mode. Sequencing used immunoSEQ multiplex PCR; TCRdb keeps in-frame clones, though not all of them. In the table there are about 36,000 clones, under 90% of which are singletons. With 0 bases removed from V and 1 base from J, the gap between germline ends came to 3 bases. CDR1 is SEHNR, CDR2 FQNEAQ, per germline (reference sequence). The CDR3 length is 13 residues. Sequences were derived from cultured CD4+ T cells from PBMCs, sampled from a patient who received antiretroviral therapy. This sequence joins TRBV7-9 and TRBJ1-1, with unresolved D. This clonotype originated in an adult with HIV. The donor label of this sample is uncertain. The DNA for the CDR3 is TGTGCCAGCAGCTTAGCGAGGAACACTGAAGCTTTCTTT. This encodes CASSLARNTEAFF.